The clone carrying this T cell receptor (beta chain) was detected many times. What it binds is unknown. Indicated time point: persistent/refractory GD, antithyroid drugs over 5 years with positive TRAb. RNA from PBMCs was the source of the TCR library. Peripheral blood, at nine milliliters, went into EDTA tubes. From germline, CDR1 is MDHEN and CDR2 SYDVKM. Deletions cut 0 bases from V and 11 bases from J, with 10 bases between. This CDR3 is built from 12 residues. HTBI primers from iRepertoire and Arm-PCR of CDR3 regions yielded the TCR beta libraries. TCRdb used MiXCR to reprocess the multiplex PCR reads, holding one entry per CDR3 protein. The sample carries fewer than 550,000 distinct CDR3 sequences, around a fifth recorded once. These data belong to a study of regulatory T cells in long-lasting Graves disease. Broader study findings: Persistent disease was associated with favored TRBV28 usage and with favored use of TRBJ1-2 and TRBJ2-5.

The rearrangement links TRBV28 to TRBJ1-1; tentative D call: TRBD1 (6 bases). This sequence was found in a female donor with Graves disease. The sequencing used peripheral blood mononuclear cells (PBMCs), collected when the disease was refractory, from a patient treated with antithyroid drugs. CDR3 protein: CASSLWGAAAFF. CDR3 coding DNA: TGTGCCAGCAGTTTATGGGGGGCGGCCGCTTTCTTT.